What follows describes a single TCR beta chain. Methods used by the authors: Reference gene primer amplification in the assay estimated nucleated cell counts. TCRdb's table, derived via immunoSEQ multiplex PCR, lists solely in-frame clones and lacks some. The DNA gave D and trimming, while V, J and clone size come from that table. The sample carries under 200,000 clones, over 70% recorded once. V shed 4 bases and J 2 bases; nucleotides not matched to a gene: 5. Germline loops: CDR1 SGHRS, CDR2 YFSETQ. The CDR3 contains 15 residues. These data originate in a study of blood T cell repertoires in COVID-19.

The chain links TRBV5-1 to TRBJ2-1; 8 bases are shared with TRBD2. The sample comprised peripheral blood. This TCR came from a woman older than 75 with active or convalescent COVID-19. The CDR3 loop reads CASSPGGAPYNEQFF. The CDR3 DNA reads TGCGCCAGCAGCCCCGGGGGGGCACCCTACAATGAGCAGTTCTTC.